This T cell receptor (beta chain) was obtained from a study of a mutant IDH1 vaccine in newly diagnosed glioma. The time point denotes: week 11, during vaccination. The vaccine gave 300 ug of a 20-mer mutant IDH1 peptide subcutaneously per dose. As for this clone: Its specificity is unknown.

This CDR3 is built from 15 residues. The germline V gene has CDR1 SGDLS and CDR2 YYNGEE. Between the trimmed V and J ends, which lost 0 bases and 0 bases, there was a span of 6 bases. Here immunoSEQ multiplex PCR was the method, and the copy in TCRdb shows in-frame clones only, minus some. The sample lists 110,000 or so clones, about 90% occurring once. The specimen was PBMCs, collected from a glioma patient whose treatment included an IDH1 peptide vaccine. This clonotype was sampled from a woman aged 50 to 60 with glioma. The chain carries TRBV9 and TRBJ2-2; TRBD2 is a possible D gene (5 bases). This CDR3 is CASSVGGANTGELFF. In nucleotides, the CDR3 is TGTGCCAGCAGCGTAGGGGGAGCGAACACCGGGGAGCTGTTTTTT.